This passage covers 30 T cell receptor beta chains from one sample sequenced in a study of shared clonotypes between healthy human individuals. Naive CD8 cells lacked CD45RO, underwent positive selection for CCR7 and left out terminally differentiated effector memory CD45RA+ cells. Data came from immunoSEQ multiplex PCR; TCRdb stores just in-frame clones and leaves some out. The sample contains hundreds of thousands of clones, 92% of which appear only once. Sequenced sample: naive CD8+ T cells sorted from blood. The origin of the receptors is a man younger than 40 in good health.

CDR3 loop: CSPLVAGADTQYF. DNA of the CDR3: TGCAGCCCGCTAGTGGCAGGGGCTGATACGCAGTATTTT. The chain employs TRBV29-1 and TRBJ2-3, with D tentatively TRBD1 (6 bases). Germline V gene lookup returns CDR1 SQVTM and CDR2 ANQGSEA. The V end lost 8 bases, the J end lost 6 bases, and 18 bases lay between the germline ends. CDR3 length equals 13 residues.

V gene TRBV28 combines with J gene TRBJ2-5; no clear D. With 6 bases removed from V and 0 bases from J, the gap between germline ends came to 8 bases. CDR1 is MDHEN and CDR2 is SYDVKM in the germline V gene. The CDR3 runs 13 residues. The CDR3 DNA reads TGTGCCAGCAGGGACCAGTACCAAGAGACCCAGTACTTC. It codes for CASRDQYQETQYF.

The chain employs TRBV27 and TRBJ2-7; 10 bases fit TRBD2. The V gene's germline CDR1 is MNHEY and CDR2 SMNVEV (reference sequence). J was trimmed by 1 base and V by 3 bases; bases with no gene match: 6. This CDR3 is built from 16 residues. CDR3 DNA: TGTGCCAGCAGTTTCATTAGGACTAGCGGATCCTACGAGCAGTACTTC. Its translation is CASSFIRTSGSYEQYF.

This chain links TRBV19 with TRBJ2-1; D is possibly TRBD2 (5 bases). The V end was cut by 5 bases, the J end by 8 bases, with 16 bases between. CDR1 is LNHDA, CDR2 SQIVND, per germline (reference sequence). The CDR3 loop spans 14 amino acids. Here the CDR3 reads CASSVASPRYEQFF. CDR3 DNA sequence: TGTGCCAGTAGTGTAGCGTCCCCTCGCTATGAGCAGTTCTTC.

V and J are TRBV7-2 and TRBJ2-7; TRBD1 agrees at 7 bases. The length of the CDR3 is 15 residues. V was pared by 5 bases and J by 3 bases, with 10 bases of the junction left unmatched. Germline V gene sequence: CDR1 SGHTA, CDR2 FQGNSA. The chain's CDR3 is CASSRVAQGDYEQYF. CDR3 DNA: TGTGCCAGCAGCCGAGTAGCCCAGGGGGACTACGAGCAGTACTTC.

J is TRBJ1-5 and V is TRBV2; 11 bases align to TRBD1. V was clipped by 3 bases and J by 6 bases; unmatched bases: 7. Germline V gene data show CDR1 as SNHLY and CDR2 as FYNNEI. The CDR3 extends over 16 amino acids. DNA of the CDR3: TGTGCCAGCAGTGACCCGGGCGGGACAGGGGGTCAGCCCCAGCATTTT. It yields the protein CASSDPGGTGGQPQHF.

CDR3 region: CASSFRFWSGVGYNEQFF. Here the CDR3 DNA reads TGTGCCAGCAGTTTCCGGTTTTGGTCAGGGGTGGGGTACAATGAGCAGTTCTTC. The chain combines TRBV28 with TRBJ2-1, with a possible D match to TRBD1 (6 bases). V was pared by 3 bases and J by 4 bases, with 22 bases between. Germline assignment: CDR1 MDHEN and CDR2 SYDVKM. This CDR3 spans 18 amino acids.

This chain uses TRBV7-3 with TRBJ2-1; TRBD2 might be the D (5 bases). Germline lookup yields CDR1 SGHTA and CDR2 FQGTGA. V dropped 10 bases and J dropped 4 bases, with 14 bases sitting between them. The CDR3 covers 13 residues. CDR3 sequence (DNA): TGTGCCACCGCTCGAGGGATATACAATGAGCAGTTCTTC. Its protein is CATARGIYNEQFF.

The rearrangement links TRBV29-1 to TRBJ2-5; no reliable D call. The germline V and J ends were trimmed by 5 bases and 5 bases, with 12 bases remaining between them. The CDR3 consists of 12 residues. Germline values: CDR1 SQVTM, CDR2 ANQGSEA. CDR3 DNA sequence: TGCAGCGTTCGTTTCGAGAGGGAGACCCAGTACTTC. Translated, it gives CSVRFERETQYF.

This chain links TRBV4-3 with TRBJ1-2; possible D gene TRBD1, 6 bases. The CDR3 has 15 amino acids. From germline, CDR1 is LGHNA and CDR2 YSLEER. Deletions cut 0 bases from V and 4 bases from J, with 12 bases between. The CDR3 sequence is CASSQDRTAGYGYTF. The DNA for the CDR3 is TGCGCCAGCAGCCAAGACCGGACAGCGGGCTATGGCTACACCTTC.

The V gene is TRBV11-2, the J gene TRBJ2-7; 10 positions agree with TRBD1. Germline CDR1 reads SGHAT; CDR2 reads FQNNGV. The CDR3 totals 15 residues. V shed 2 bases and J 4 bases; nucleotides not matched to a gene: 5. The CDR3 spells CASSLTRTGGYEQYF. The CDR3 region has the DNA TGTGCCAGCAGCTTAACCCGGACAGGGGGTTACGAGCAGTACTTC.

The rearrangement joins TRBV10-3 to TRBJ1-1; no clear D. From germline, CDR1 is ENHRY and CDR2 SYGVKD. The CDR3 has 16 residues. V was clipped by 0 bases and J by 0 bases, with 11 bases between them. The CDR3 region is CAISESEGNMNTEAFF. The CDR3 bases are TGTGCCATCAGTGAGTCGGAAGGGAACATGAACACTGAAGCTTTCTTT.

The chain carries TRBV9 and TRBJ1-2; D not certain. V dropped 0 bases and J dropped 0 bases, with 12 bases sitting between them. CDR1 and CDR2 from the germline V gene are SGDLS and YYNGEE. The CDR3 has 16 amino acids. Here the CDR3 reads CASSVGSDITNYGYTF. CDR3 DNA sequence: TGTGCCAGCAGCGTAGGTTCAGATATTACTAACTATGGCTACACCTTC.

Worth noting for this clone: This sample includes further DNA sequences coding for the same CDR3. The rearrangement uses TRBV29-1 and TRBJ2-7; 10 bases are shared with TRBD2. Germline V lookup: CDR1 SQVTM, CDR2 ANQGSEA. The V gene end was trimmed by 7 bases and the J gene end by 1 base; junction bases not matched to a gene: 4. The CDR3 covers 13 residues. CDR3 DNA sequence: TGCAGCGCCCGGACTAGCGGATCCTACGAGCAGTACTTC. It yields the protein CSARTSGSYEQYF.

The chain carries TRBV7-9 and TRBJ1-3; D gene uncertain. From germline, CDR1 is SEHNR and CDR2 FQNEAQ (reference sequence). The CDR3 totals 14 residues. Trimming stripped 10 bases from V and 0 bases from J, with 13 bases between. The CDR3 here is CATGEATSGNTIYF. In nucleotides, the CDR3 is TGTGCCACCGGGGAGGCGACCTCTGGAAACACCATATATTTT.

This clone was seen once. The V call is TRBV7-8, the J call TRBJ1-1; no clear D gene. V shed 0 bases and J shed 8 bases, with 10 bases lying between them. This CDR3 region has 13 residues. CDR1 SGHVS and CDR2 FQNEAQ come from the germline V gene. The CDR3 protein is CASSLAIFREAFF. Written as DNA, the CDR3 is TGTGCCAGCAGCTTAGCCATCTTCAGAGAAGCTTTCTTT.

The rearrangement joins TRBV7-9 to TRBJ2-7; a possible D gene is TRBD1 (5 bases). With 2 bases removed from V and 2 bases from J, the gap between germline ends came to 10 bases. This CDR3 region has 14 residues. CDR1 and CDR2 from the germline V gene are SEHNR and FQNEAQ (reference sequence). The CDR3 region is CASSLLDITYEQYF. The DNA of the CDR3 is TGTGCCAGCAGCTTACTGGACATAACCTACGAGCAGTACTTC.

The CDR3 spells CASSSTDGNTGELFF. In DNA, the CDR3 is TGTGCCAGCAGCTCTACGGACGGCAACACCGGGGAGCTGTTTTTT. This chain joins TRBV7-9 and TRBJ2-2; D is unclear. The CDR3 is 15 residues long. Germline V gives CDR1 SEHNR, CDR2 FQNEAQ (reference sequence). V was cut by 4 bases and J by 2 bases, with 11 bases left in between.

CDR3 bases: TGTGCCAGCCGTTGGAGGACATTCTACGAGCAGTACTTC. This sequence encodes CASRWRTFYEQYF. V gene TRBV6-6 combines with J gene TRBJ2-7; the D gene could be TRBD1 or TRBD2 (5 bases each). The V gene lost 8 bases and the J gene lost 3 bases, with 14 bases spanning the gap. The CDR3 is 13 amino acids. CDR1 is MNHNY, CDR2 SVGAGI, per germline (reference sequence).

This chain links TRBV5-6 with TRBJ2-6; either TRBD1 or TRBD2 may supply D (5 bases each). There are 18 residues in the CDR3. Trimming removed 7 bases at V and 0 bases at J, with 20 bases between. CDR1 is SGHDT, CDR2 YYEEEE, per germline. CDR3 sequence: CASSEGPQRFSGANVLTF. CDR3 DNA: TGTGCCAGCTCCGAGGGACCACAACGGTTCTCTGGGGCCAACGTCCTGACTTTC.

The V call is TRBV7-9, the J call TRBJ2-1; D is unresolved. Germline V CDR1 and CDR2: SEHNR, FQNEAQ (reference sequence). This CDR3 has 15 amino acids. V was cut by 0 bases and J by 5 bases, with 11 bases left in between. This CDR3 reads CASSLAAVGHNEQFF. The CDR3 DNA reads as TGTGCCAGCAGCTTAGCGGCGGTAGGACACAATGAGCAGTTCTTC.

This clone was seen only a few times. The chain has TRBV7-6 and TRBJ2-7; TRBD1 aligns across 9 bases. The CDR3 is 14 residues long. After removal of 4 bases from V and 7 bases from J, the junction contained 8 bases not matched to a gene. CDR1 and CDR2 from the germline V gene are SGHVS and FNYEAQ. CDR3 in DNA: TGTGCCAGCAGCTCAGGGACAGGGCCGGGGGAGCAGTACTTC. Amino acids: CASSSGTGPGEQYF.

The chain combines TRBV5-5 with TRBJ2-5, with D unclear. This CDR3 has 13 amino acids. The germline V gene encodes CDR1 SGHKS and CDR2 YYEKEE (reference sequence). Between the trimmed V and J ends, which lost 4 bases and 1 base, there was a span of 8 bases. CDR3 sequence reads: CASSADIQETQYF. CDR3 DNA sequence: TGTGCCAGCAGCGCCGACATCCAAGAGACCCAGTACTTC. The full variable domain, rest sourced from reference TRBV5-5 and TRBJ2-5, is DAGVTQSPTHLIKTRGQQVTLRCSPISGHKSVSWYQQVLGQGPQFIFQYYEKEERGRGNFPDRFSARQFPNYSSELNVNALLLGDSALYLCASSADIQETQYFGPGTRLLVL.

Only a few counts were recorded for this clone. The chain carries TRBV28 and TRBJ1-1; D is unresolved. V lost 2 bases to trimming and J lost 4 bases, with 11 bases between them. Per germline, CDR1 MDHEN and CDR2 SYDVKM. The CDR3 is 14 amino acids. CDR3 coding DNA: TGTGCCAGCAGTTTAACGGCACCCGTCACTGAAGCTTTCTTT. Its translation is CASSLTAPVTEAFF.

The chain carries TRBV6-6 and TRBJ2-7; D remains ambiguous. The V gene's germline CDR1 is MNHNY and CDR2 SVGAGI (reference sequence). Trimming pared 6 bases from V and 0 bases from J, leaving 12 bases between. The CDR3 is 14 amino acids. CDR3 nucleotide sequence: TGTGCCAGCAGCCAGGTGGGCGGCTCCTACGAGCAGTACTTC. Protein product: CASSQVGGSYEQYF.

Turning to this clone: Within the sample, other DNA sequences also encode this same CDR3. The chain couples TRBV29-1 to TRBJ2-1; D is perhaps TRBD1 or TRBD2 (6 bases each). CDR1 is SQVTM, CDR2 ANQGSEA, per germline. There are 15 residues in the CDR3. Between the trimmed V and J ends, which lost 1 base and 3 bases, there was a span of 13 bases. The CDR3 loop reads CSVEGGAGSYNEQFF. The CDR3 DNA sequence: TGCAGCGTTGAAGGGGGGGCGGGAAGCTACAATGAGCAGTTCTTC.

This chain links TRBV18 with TRBJ1-4; 8 bases align to TRBD1. This CDR3 is built from 14 residues. Germline values: CDR1 KGHSH, CDR2 LQKENI. The V gene end was trimmed by 6 bases and the J gene end by 5 bases; junction bases not matched to a gene: 5. This CDR3 reads CASSDRGPNEKLFF. The CDR3 DNA reads as TGTGCCAGCTCTGACAGGGGACCGAATGAAAAACTGTTTTTT.

This chain uses TRBV27 with TRBJ2-7; D gene uncertain. The V and J ends lost 5 bases and 4 bases respectively, with 12 bases between them. The germline V gene has CDR1 MNHEY and CDR2 SMNVEV (reference sequence). The CDR3 runs 13 residues. Here the CDR3 reads CASSPDQEYEQYF. The CDR3 DNA follows: TGTGCCAGCAGTCCTGACCAAGAGTACGAGCAGTACTTC.

This chain uses TRBV11-3 with TRBJ2-1; D assignment may be TRBD1 or TRBD2 (5 bases each). Germline CDR1 is SGHNT and CDR2 is YENEEA. The CDR3 is made up of 17 amino acids. V was shortened by 2 bases and J by 8 bases, with 22 bases between the two germline ends. The CDR3 reads CASSLSARLSLGDEQFF. In DNA form, the CDR3 reads TGTGCCAGCAGCTTATCGGCCAGGCTGTCCTTGGGGGATGAGCAGTTCTTC.

The chain couples TRBV6-6 to TRBJ1-2; D not certain. The V and J ends lost 7 bases and 6 bases respectively, with 3 bases between them. This CDR3 has 9 residues. Looked up from germline, CDR1 is MNHNY and CDR2 is SVGAGI (reference sequence). CDR3 sequence reads: CASMDGYTF. The CDR3 nucleotides read TGTGCCAGCATGGATGGCTACACCTTC.